A single sample is the source of the 18 T cell receptor beta chains below, sequenced in a study of PD-1 blockade in classical Hodgkin lymphoma. Time point in this sample: newly diagnosed, previously untreated cHL patient sample. Generated by immunoSEQ multiplex PCR, the TCRdb table keeps only in-frame clones and is missing some. The sample has tens of thousands of clones, around 94% seen once. The sequenced sample was peripheral blood mononuclear cells (PBMCs). Source of these receptors: a human donor with classical Hodgkin lymphoma.

The chain joins TRBV19 to TRBJ2-7; 13 positions match TRBD2. With 4 bases clipped from V and 4 bases from J, the junction kept 1 base outside the gene matches. Looked up from germline, CDR1 is LNHDA and CDR2 is SQIVND (reference sequence). CDR3 length: 14 amino acids. This CDR3 is CASSRTSGSYEQYF. CDR3 coding DNA: TGTGCCAGTAGTAGGACTAGCGGGAGTTACGAGCAGTACTTC.

The rearrangement uses TRBV10-3 and TRBJ1-5, with D possibly being TRBD1 (6 bases). This CDR3 spans 14 amino acids. From germline, CDR1 is ENHRY and CDR2 SYGVKD. Trimming removed 10 bases from V and 0 bases from J, with 13 bases in between. CDR3 protein: CARERGHSNQPQHF. CDR3 nucleotides: TGTGCCAGGGAACGGGGACATAGCAATCAGCCCCAGCATTTT.

The chain recombines TRBV5-1 with TRBJ2-6; D unresolved. The CDR3 extends over 15 amino acids. Germline V gene lookup returns CDR1 SGHRS and CDR2 YFSETQ. Trimming cost V 7 bases and J 0 bases, with 11 bases left between them. This CDR3 is CASALPSSGANVLTF. The DNA of the CDR3 is TGCGCCAGCGCCCTTCCTAGCTCTGGGGCCAACGTCCTGACTTTC. The whole variable domain, filled in from reference TRBV5-1 and TRBJ2-6, reads KAGVTQTPRYLIKTRGQQVTLSCSPISGHRSVSWYQQTPGQGLQFLFEYFSETQRNKGNFPGRFSGRQFSNSRSEMNVSTLELGDSALYLCASALPSSGANVLTFGAGSRLTVL.

V gene TRBV4-3 combines with J gene TRBJ1-2; maybe TRBD1 (6 bases). Germline CDR1 and CDR2: LGHNA and YSLEER. The V and J ends lost 0 bases and 5 bases respectively, with 13 bases between them. The CDR3 runs 15 residues. The CDR3 region has the DNA TGCGCCAGCAGCCAAGATTCAGGGGTTAGTTATGGCTACACCTTC. It codes for CASSQDSGVSYGYTF.

The chain recombines TRBV11-3 with TRBJ2-3, with D hard to call. The CDR3 has 11 amino acids. Germline values: CDR1 SGHNT, CDR2 YENEEA. V lost 3 bases to trimming and J lost 2 bases, with 0 bases between them. CDR3 loop: CASSFTDTQYF. Here the CDR3 DNA reads TGTGCCAGCAGCTTCACAGATACGCAGTATTTT.

This rearrangement joins TRBV5-1 to TRBJ1-2, with TRBD1 as a possible D gene (6 bases). V gave up 0 bases and J gave up 10 bases, with 13 bases separating them. Germline CDR1 reads SGHRS; CDR2 reads YFSETQ. This CDR3 has 13 residues. CDR3 loop: CASSLEGVLHYTF. The CDR3 DNA reads as TGCGCCAGCAGCTTGGAGGGGGTTCTACACTACACCTTC.

The chain combines TRBV11-2 with TRBJ2-2; 7 nucleotides line up with TRBD2. The CDR3 totals 17 residues. Germline values: CDR1 SGHAT, CDR2 FQNNGV. V lost 0 bases, J lost 5 bases, and 9 bases stayed unmatched. The CDR3 DNA reads TGTGCCAGCAGCTTAGATCGAGGACTAGAGGGAACCGGGGAGCTGTTTTTT. This translates into CASSLDRGLEGTGELFF.

V and J are TRBV7-3 and TRBJ1-6, with TRBD1 identical over 7 bases. Germline trimming cut 2 bases from V and 10 bases from J; bases unmatched to any gene: 5. This CDR3 region has 14 residues. Germline V gives CDR1 SGHTA, CDR2 FQGTGA. The CDR3 nucleotides are TGTGCCAGCAGCTTAGGACAGGTCGGATCACCCCTCCACTTT. Its protein product is CASSLGQVGSPLHF.

This chain uses TRBV10-3 with TRBJ2-2, with D uncertain. The V gene's germline CDR1 is ENHRY and CDR2 SYGVKD. This CDR3 spans 13 amino acids. Trimming cost V 2 bases and J 7 bases, with 8 bases left between them. In DNA form, the CDR3 reads TGTGCCATCAGTGAGAGACCGAGCGGGGAGCTGTTTTTT. This encodes CAISERPSGELFF.

The chain recombines TRBV29-1 with TRBJ2-7; the match to TRBD1 covers 8 bases. J was trimmed by 2 bases and V by 4 bases; bases with no gene match: 7. Per the germline V gene, CDR1 is SQVTM and CDR2 is ANQGSEA. The CDR3 has 14 residues. The CDR3 loop is CSVVRQGRPYEQYF. CDR3 nucleotide sequence: TGCAGCGTTGTCCGACAGGGGCGCCCCTACGAGCAGTACTTC.

The chain employs TRBV2 and TRBJ2-2; D remains unclear. The CDR3 is 17 amino acids. V was cut by 4 bases and J by 1 base, with 16 bases left in between. The germline CDR1 and CDR2 sequences are SNHLY and FYNNEI. The CDR3 nucleotides are TGTGCCAGCAGTGTATCGGGCTCGGCTCAGAACACCGGGGAGCTGTTTTTT. This codes for CASSVSGSAQNTGELFF.

The chain couples TRBV27 to TRBJ1-5, with 9 bases fitting TRBD1. Germline V lookup: CDR1 MNHEY, CDR2 SMNVEV (reference sequence). The CDR3 consists of 16 residues. V trimming: 3 bases; J trimming: 1 base; junction bases outside the gene matches: 4. The CDR3 region is CASSFTGGMSNQPQHF. DNA of the CDR3: TGTGCCAGCAGTTTCACAGGGGGCATGAGCAATCAGCCCCAGCATTTT.

This chain joins TRBV7-9 and TRBJ1-1; unclear D gene. The CDR3 spans 14 residues. V lost 2 bases and J 6 bases, leaving 13 bases between the germline ends. Germline V gene lookup returns CDR1 SEHNR and CDR2 FQNEAQ (reference sequence). CDR3 sequence: CASSLMAGSAEAFF. DNA of the CDR3: TGTGCCAGCAGCTTAATGGCAGGTTCGGCTGAAGCTTTCTTT.

The CDR3 is CASSITASLRSYEQYF. Here the CDR3 DNA reads TGTGCCAGTAGTATAACGGCGAGCCTCCGGTCCTACGAGCAGTACTTC. The chain has TRBV19 and TRBJ2-7; D ambiguous. The CDR3 has 16 residues. The V end was cut by 2 bases, the J end by 1 base, with 15 bases between. The germline gives CDR1 LNHDA, CDR2 SQIVND (reference sequence).

The genes are TRBV11-1 and TRBJ1-3; D is ambiguous. Trimming shortened V by 3 bases and J by 2 bases, and 8 bases separated the two germline ends. Germline loops: CDR1 SGHAT, CDR2 FQDESV (reference sequence). The CDR3 totals 14 residues. As DNA, the CDR3 is TGTGCCAGCAGCTTGGGATCCACTGGAAACACCATATATTTT. This encodes CASSLGSTGNTIYF.

V is TRBV30 and J is TRBJ1-4; D is unresolved. The CDR3 has 12 amino acids. Germline CDR1 GTSNPN, CDR2 SVGIG (reference sequence). Trimming shortened V by 3 bases and J by 5 bases, and 7 bases separated the two germline ends. The CDR3 nucleotides are TGTGCCTGGAGCATGGGAAATGAAAAACTGTTTTTT. It yields the protein CAWSMGNEKLFF.

This clone appeared once. V and J are TRBV4-3 and TRBJ1-2; weak D call: TRBD1 (5 bases). Germline lookup yields CDR1 LGHNA and CDR2 YSLEER. The V end was cut by 0 bases, the J end by 7 bases, with 18 bases between. This CDR3 has 16 residues. The CDR3 sequence: CASSQEMGDLAAGYTF. CDR3 DNA: TGCGCCAGCAGCCAAGAGATGGGGGATCTTGCGGCTGGCTACACCTTC.

The chain is built from TRBV11-2 and TRBJ2-7; 7 bases fit TRBD1. V was clipped by 4 bases and J by 3 bases; unmatched bases: 3. The CDR3 sequence is 13 residues long. Per the germline V gene, CDR1 is SGHAT and CDR2 is FQNNGV. CDR3: CASSSGQFYEQYF. The CDR3 DNA reads TGTGCCAGCAGCTCGGGACAGTTCTACGAGCAGTACTTC.